The 12 T cell receptor beta chains below come from one sample, sequenced in a study of blood T cell repertoires in COVID-19. Produced via immunoSEQ multiplex PCR; TCRdb's table is partial and in-frame only. The sample yields roughly 190,000 clones, 75% to 85% seen once. Sequencing input: PBMCs or T cells enriched from blood (not recorded which). Receptors were obtained from a woman aged 45-65 years with acute COVID-19.

This sequence joins TRBV6-4 and TRBJ2-1, with TRBD2 as a possible D gene (7 bases). Germline V CDR1 and CDR2: MRHNA, SNTAGT. There are 14 residues in the CDR3. V was clipped by 5 bases and J by 2 bases, with 10 bases between them. CDR3 loop: CASSIGGPYNEQFF. DNA of the CDR3: TGTGCCAGCAGTATCGGGGGGCCCTACAATGAGCAGTTCTTC.

A few counts support this clone. The J gene is TRBJ1-4, the V gene TRBV19; possibly TRBD1 for D (6 bases). From germline, CDR1 is LNHDA and CDR2 SQIVND (reference sequence). The CDR3 consists of 16 residues. The ends were cut back, 4 bases at V and 0 bases at J, with 12 bases in the middle. CDR3 sequence: CASSKAGAATNEKLFF. CDR3 nucleotide sequence: TGTGCCAGTAGTAAGGCAGGGGCCGCAACTAATGAAAAACTGTTTTTT.

This chain uses TRBV7-9 with TRBJ2-7; unclear D gene. CDR1 is SEHNR, CDR2 FQNEAQ, per germline (reference sequence). Trimming removed 4 bases at V and 2 bases at J, with 9 bases between. The CDR3 is made up of 13 amino acids. In DNA form, the CDR3 reads TGTGCCAGCAGCTCGCCAAGCGCCTACGAGCAGTACGTC. It specifies CASSSPSAYEQYV.

The genes are TRBV10-3 and TRBJ1-5; D may be TRBD1 (5 bases). Germline V gives CDR1 ENHRY, CDR2 SYGVKD. V lost 2 bases and J 11 bases, leaving 13 bases between the germline ends. The CDR3 runs 13 residues. The CDR3 here is CAISELGGRAQHF. The CDR3 nucleotides are TGTGCCATCAGTGAGCTCGGGGGAAGGGCCCAGCATTTT.

The V gene is TRBV9, the J gene TRBJ1-3; weak D call: TRBD1 (5 bases). The CDR3 sequence is 15 residues long. V was clipped by 0 bases and J by 0 bases, with 7 bases between them. The germline V gene has CDR1 SGDLS and CDR2 YYNGEE. The CDR3 spells CASSVVGGSGNTIYF. The CDR3 bases are TGTGCCAGCAGCGTAGTGGGGGGCTCTGGAAACACCATATATTTT.

V usage is TRBV19 and J usage is TRBJ1-2; D is uncertain. The CDR3 loop spans 15 amino acids. CDR1 LNHDA and CDR2 SQIVND come from the germline V gene (reference sequence). V lost 6 bases to trimming and J lost 1 base, with 15 bases between them. For the CDR3, the DNA is TGTGCCAGTAGCCGCCTCGGGGAAGGTAACTATGGCTACACCTTC. Translating it yields CASSRLGEGNYGYTF.

The chain combines TRBV24-1 with TRBJ2-3, with D tentatively TRBD1 (6 bases). The CDR3 extends over 17 amino acids. The V gene's germline CDR1 is KGHDR and CDR2 SFDVKD. Deletions cut 0 bases from V and 2 bases from J, with 14 bases between. This chain's CDR3 is CATSDLGGTGHTDTQYF. The DNA of the CDR3 is TGTGCCACCAGTGATTTGGGAGGTACAGGGCACACAGATACGCAGTATTTT.

This clone was observed a few times. The chain recombines TRBV5-1 with TRBJ2-3, with 14 nucleotides matching TRBD2. The length of the CDR3 is 17 residues. Germline V gene lookup returns CDR1 SGHRS and CDR2 YFSETQ. J gave up 2 bases and V 4 bases, and 6 bases lay outside the gene matches. The CDR3 sequence is CASSPGTSGGSTDTQYF. The CDR3 DNA reads as TGCGCCAGCAGCCCCGGGACTAGCGGGGGATCCACAGATACGCAGTATTTT.

This clone occurred a few times. This rearrangement joins TRBV7-3 to TRBJ1-6; the match to TRBD1 covers 7 bases. This CDR3 has 15 amino acids. The junction had 6 bases not matched to a gene; V was cut back by 0 bases and J by 10 bases. Germline CDR1 reads SGHTA; CDR2 reads FQGTGA. CDR3 loop: CASSLTRDRGSPLHF. Written as DNA, the CDR3 is TGTGCCAGCAGCTTAACTAGGGACAGAGGGTCACCCCTCCACTTT.

The rearrangement links TRBV29-1 to TRBJ1-1; weak D call: TRBD1 (5 bases). This CDR3 comprises 12 residues. Trimming removed 4 bases from V and 0 bases from J, with 6 bases in between. Germline V gene lookup returns CDR1 SQVTM and CDR2 ANQGSEA. The CDR3 nucleotides read TGCAGCGTTGCGACAGTGAACACTGAAGCTTTCTTT. Amino acids: CSVATVNTEAFF.

The genes are TRBV7-2 and TRBJ1-1; D uncertain. Deletions cut 1 base from V and 4 bases from J, with 4 bases between. There are 12 residues in the CDR3. Per the germline V gene, CDR1 is SGHTA and CDR2 is FQGNSA. CDR3 DNA sequence: TGTGCCAGCAGCTTAGGGAGCACTGAAGCTTTCTTT. This translates into CASSLGSTEAFF.

This rearrangement joins TRBV3-1 (or the pseudogene TRBV3-2) to TRBJ1-2; 7 bases are a match to TRBD1. This CDR3 is 14 amino acids long. CDR1 LGHDT and CDR2 YNNKEL come from the germline V gene (reference sequence). The junction had 4 bases not matched to a gene; V was cut back by 4 bases and J by 2 bases. CDR3 in amino acids: CASSRQQGNYGYTF. The CDR3 DNA reads as TGTGCCAGCAGCCGTCAACAGGGGAACTATGGCTACACCTTC.